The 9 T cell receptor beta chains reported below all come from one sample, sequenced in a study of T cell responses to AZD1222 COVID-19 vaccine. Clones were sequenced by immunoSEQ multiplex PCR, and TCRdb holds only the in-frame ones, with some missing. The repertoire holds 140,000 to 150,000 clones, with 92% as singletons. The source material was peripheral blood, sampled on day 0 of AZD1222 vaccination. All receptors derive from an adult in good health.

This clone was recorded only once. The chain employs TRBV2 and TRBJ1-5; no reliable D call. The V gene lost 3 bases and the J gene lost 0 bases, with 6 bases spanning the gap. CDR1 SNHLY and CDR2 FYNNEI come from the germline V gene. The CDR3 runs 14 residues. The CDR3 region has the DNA TGTGCCAGCAGTGACGGTTATAGCAATCAGCCCCAGCATTTT. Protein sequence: CASSDGYSNQPQHF.

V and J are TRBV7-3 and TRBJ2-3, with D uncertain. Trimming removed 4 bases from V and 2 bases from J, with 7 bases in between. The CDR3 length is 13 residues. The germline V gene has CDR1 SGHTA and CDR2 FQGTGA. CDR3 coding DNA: TGTGCCAGCAGCTACGGCTCCACAGATACGCAGTATTTT. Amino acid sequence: CASSYGSTDTQYF.

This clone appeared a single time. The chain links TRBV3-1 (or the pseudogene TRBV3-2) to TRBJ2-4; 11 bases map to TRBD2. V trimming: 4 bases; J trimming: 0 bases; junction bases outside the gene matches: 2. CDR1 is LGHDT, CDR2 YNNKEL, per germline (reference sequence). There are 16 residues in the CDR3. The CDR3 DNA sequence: TGTGCCAGCAGCCCCGGACTAGCGGGAGCCAAAAACATTCAGTACTTC. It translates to CASSPGLAGAKNIQYF.

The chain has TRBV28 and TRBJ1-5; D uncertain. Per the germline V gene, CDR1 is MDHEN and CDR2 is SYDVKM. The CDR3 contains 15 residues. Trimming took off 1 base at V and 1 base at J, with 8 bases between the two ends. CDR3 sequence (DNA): TGTGCCAGCAGTTTATCTGCAAGGAGCAATCAGCCCCAGCATTTT. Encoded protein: CASSLSARSNQPQHF.

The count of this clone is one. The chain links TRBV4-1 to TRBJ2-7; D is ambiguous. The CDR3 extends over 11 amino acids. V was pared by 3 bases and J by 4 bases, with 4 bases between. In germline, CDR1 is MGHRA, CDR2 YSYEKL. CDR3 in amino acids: CASSHKYEQYF. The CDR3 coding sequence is TGCGCCAGCAGCCACAAATACGAGCAGTACTTC.

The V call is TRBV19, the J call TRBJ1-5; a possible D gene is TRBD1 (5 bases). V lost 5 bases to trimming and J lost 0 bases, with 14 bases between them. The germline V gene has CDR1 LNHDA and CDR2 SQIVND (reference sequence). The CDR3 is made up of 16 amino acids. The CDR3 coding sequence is TGTGCCAGTAGTGCCTATGGGGGTTATAGCAATCAGCCCCAGCATTTT. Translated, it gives CASSAYGGYSNQPQHF.

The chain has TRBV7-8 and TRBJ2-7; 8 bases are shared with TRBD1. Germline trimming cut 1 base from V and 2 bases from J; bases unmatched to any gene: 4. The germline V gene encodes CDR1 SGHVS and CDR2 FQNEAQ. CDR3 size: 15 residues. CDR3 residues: CASSLGGQVPYEQYF. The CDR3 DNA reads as TGTGCCAGCAGCTTAGGGGGACAGGTCCCCTACGAGCAGTACTTC.

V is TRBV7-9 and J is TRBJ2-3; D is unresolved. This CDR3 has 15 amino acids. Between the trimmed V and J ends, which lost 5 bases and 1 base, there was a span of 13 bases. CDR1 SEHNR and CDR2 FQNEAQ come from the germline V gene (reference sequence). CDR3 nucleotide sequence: TGTGCCAGCAGCCCCAACGACCGACGCACAGATACGCAGTATTTT. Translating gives CASSPNDRRTDTQYF.

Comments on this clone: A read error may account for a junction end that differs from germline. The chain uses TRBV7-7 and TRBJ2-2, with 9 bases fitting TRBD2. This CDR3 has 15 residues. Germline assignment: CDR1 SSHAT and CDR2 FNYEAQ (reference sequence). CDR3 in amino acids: CASSLVAGEAGELFF. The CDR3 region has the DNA TGTGCTAGCAGCTTAGTAGCGGGAGAAGCCGGGGAGCTGTTTTTT.